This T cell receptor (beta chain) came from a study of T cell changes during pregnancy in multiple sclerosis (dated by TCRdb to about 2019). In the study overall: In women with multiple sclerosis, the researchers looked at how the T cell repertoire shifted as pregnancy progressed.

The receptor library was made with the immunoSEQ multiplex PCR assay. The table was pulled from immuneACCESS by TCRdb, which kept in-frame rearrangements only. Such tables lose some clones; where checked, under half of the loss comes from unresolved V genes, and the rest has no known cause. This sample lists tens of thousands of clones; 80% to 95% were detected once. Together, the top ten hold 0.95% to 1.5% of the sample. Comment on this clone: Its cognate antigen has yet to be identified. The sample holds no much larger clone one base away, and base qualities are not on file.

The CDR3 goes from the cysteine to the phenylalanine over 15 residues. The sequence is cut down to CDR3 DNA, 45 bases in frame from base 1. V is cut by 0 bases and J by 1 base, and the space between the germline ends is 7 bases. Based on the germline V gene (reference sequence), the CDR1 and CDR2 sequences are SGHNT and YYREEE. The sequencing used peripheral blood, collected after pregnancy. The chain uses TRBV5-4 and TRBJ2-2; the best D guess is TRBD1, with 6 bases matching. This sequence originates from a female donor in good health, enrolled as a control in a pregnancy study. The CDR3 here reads CASSLDRENTGELFF. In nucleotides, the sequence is TGTGCCAGCAGCTTGGACAGGGAGAACACCGGGGAGCTGTTTTTT. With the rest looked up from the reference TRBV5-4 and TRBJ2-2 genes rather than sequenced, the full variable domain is ETGVTQSPTHLIKTRGQQVTLRCSSQSGHNTVSWYQQALGQGPQFIFQYYREEENGRGNFPPRFSGLQFPNYSSELNVNALELDDSALYLCASSLDRENTGELFFGEGSRLTVL.